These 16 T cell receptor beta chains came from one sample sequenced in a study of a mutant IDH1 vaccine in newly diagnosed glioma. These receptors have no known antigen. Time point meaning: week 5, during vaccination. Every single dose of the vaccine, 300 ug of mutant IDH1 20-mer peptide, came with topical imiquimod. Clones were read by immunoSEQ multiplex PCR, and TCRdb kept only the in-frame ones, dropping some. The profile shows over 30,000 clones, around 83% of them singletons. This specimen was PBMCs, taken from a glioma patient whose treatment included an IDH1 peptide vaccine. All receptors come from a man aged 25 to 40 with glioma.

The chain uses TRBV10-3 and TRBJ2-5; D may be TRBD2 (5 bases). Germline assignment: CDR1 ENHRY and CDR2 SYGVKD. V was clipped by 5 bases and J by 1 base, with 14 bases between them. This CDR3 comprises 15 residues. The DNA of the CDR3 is TGTGCCATCAGTCCGGACGGAGGAGGCCAAGAGACCCAGTACTTC. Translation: CAISPDGGGQETQYF.

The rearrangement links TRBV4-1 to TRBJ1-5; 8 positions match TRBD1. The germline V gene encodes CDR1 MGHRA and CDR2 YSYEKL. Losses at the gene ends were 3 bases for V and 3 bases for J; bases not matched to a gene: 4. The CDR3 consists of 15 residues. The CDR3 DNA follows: TGCGCCAGCAGCCAGTACAGGGGGGCCAATCAGCCCCAGCATTTT. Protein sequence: CASSQYRGANQPQHF.

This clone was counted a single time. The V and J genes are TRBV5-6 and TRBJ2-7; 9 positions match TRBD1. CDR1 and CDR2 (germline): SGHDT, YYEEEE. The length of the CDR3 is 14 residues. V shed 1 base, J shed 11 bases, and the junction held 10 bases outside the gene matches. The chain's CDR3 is CASSLLQQGAMKYF. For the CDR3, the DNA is TGTGCCAGCAGCTTGCTTCAACAGGGGGCCATGAAGTACTTC.

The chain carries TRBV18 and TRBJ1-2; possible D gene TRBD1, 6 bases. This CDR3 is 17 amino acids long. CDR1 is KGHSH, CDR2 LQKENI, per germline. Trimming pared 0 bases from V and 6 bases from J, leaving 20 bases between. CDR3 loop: CASSPPEQGEPSHGYTF. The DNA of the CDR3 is TGTGCCAGCTCACCACCGGAACAGGGTGAGCCCTCCCATGGCTACACCTTC.

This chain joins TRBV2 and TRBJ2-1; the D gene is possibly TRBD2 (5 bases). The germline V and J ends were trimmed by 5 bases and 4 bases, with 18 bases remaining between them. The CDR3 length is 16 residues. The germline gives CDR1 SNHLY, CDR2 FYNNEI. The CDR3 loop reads CASSLRRTPQYNEQFF. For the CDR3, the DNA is TGTGCCAGCAGTCTGAGGAGGACTCCTCAATACAATGAGCAGTTCTTC.

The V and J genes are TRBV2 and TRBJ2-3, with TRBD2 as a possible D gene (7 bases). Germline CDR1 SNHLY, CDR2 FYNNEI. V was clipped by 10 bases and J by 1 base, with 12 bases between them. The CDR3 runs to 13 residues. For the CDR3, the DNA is TGTGCCACTGGGGGGGCCGGCACAGATACGCAGTATTTT. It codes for CATGGAGTDTQYF.

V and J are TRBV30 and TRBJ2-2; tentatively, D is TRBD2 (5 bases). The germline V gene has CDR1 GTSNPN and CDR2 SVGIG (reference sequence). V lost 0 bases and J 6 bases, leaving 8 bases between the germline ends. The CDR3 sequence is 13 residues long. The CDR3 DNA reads TGTGCCTGGAGTGTACTGGAGGCCGGGGAGCTGTTTTTT. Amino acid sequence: CAWSVLEAGELFF. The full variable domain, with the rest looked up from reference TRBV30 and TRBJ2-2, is SQTIHQWPATLVQPVGSPLSLECTVEGTSNPNLYWYRQAAGRGLQLLFYSVGIGQISSEVPQNLSASRPQDRQFILSSKKLLLSDSGFYLCAWSVLEAGELFFGEGSRLTVL.

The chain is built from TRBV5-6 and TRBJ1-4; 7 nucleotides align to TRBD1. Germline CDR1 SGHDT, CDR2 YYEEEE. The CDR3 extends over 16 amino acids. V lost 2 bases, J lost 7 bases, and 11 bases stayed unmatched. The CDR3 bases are TGTGCCAGCAGCTTACGGACAGGCGTCCAGATTGAAAAACTGTTTTTT. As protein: CASSLRTGVQIEKLFF. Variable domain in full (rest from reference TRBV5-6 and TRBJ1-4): DAGVTQSPTHLIKTRGQQVTLRCSPKSGHDTVSWYQQALGQGPQFIFQYYEEEERQRGNFPDRFSGHQFPNYSSELNVNALLLGDSALYLCASSLRTGVQIEKLFFGSGTQLSVL.

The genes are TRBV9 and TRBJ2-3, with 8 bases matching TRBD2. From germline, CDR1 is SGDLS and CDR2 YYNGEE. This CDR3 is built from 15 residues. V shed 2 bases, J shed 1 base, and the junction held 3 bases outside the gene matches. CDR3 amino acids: CASSVETSGTDTQYF. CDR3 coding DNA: TGTGCCAGCAGCGTGGAGACTAGCGGCACAGATACGCAGTATTTT. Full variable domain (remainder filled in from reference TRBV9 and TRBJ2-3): DSGVTQTPKHLITATGQRVTLRCSPRSGDLSVYWYQQSLDQGLQFLIQYYNGEERAKGNILERFSAQQFPDLHSELNLSSLELGDSALYFCASSVETSGTDTQYFGPGTRLTVL.

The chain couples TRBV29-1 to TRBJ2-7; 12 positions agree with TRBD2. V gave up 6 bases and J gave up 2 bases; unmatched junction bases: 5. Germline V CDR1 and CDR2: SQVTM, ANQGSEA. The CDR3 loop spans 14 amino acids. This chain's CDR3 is CSVKTSGRAYEQYF. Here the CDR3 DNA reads TGCAGCGTGAAGACTAGCGGGAGAGCCTACGAGCAGTACTTC.

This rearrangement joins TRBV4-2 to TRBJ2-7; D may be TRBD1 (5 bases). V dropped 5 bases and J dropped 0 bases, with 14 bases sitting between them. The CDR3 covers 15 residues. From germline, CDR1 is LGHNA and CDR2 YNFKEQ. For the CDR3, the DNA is TGTGCCAGCAGCGGGATTAATGGACACTCCTACGAGCAGTACTTC. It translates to CASSGINGHSYEQYF.

The CDR3 nucleotides read TGTGCCAGCGGCTTAGATAGCAATCAGCCCCAGCATTTT. Translating it yields CASGLDSNQPQHF. The chain is built from TRBV6-5 and TRBJ1-5; no clear D gene. The CDR3 spans 13 residues. Trimming left V 8 bases short and J 0 bases short, with 8 bases between. Germline CDR1 reads MNHEY; CDR2 reads SVGAGI.

The CDR3 DNA sequence: TGTGCCTGGAGTTTCGACAGGGGGCCGTACAATGAGCAGTTCTTC. It is translated as CAWSFDRGPYNEQFF. The chain recombines TRBV30 with TRBJ2-1, with 10 bases identical to TRBD1. This CDR3 has 15 amino acids. Unmatched junction bases numbered 5, after V lost 2 bases and J lost 4 bases. The germline gives CDR1 GTSNPN, CDR2 SVGIG (reference sequence).

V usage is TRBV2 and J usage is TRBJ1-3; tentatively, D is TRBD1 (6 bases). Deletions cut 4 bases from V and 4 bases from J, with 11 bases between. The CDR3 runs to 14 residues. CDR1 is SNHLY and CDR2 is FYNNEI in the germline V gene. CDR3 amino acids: CASSVAGDGNTIYF. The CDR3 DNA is TGTGCCAGCAGTGTTGCAGGGGACGGAAACACCATATATTTT.

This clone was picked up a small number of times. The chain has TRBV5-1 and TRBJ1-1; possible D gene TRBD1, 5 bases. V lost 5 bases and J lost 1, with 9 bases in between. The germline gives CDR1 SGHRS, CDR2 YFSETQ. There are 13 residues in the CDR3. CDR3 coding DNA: TGCGCCAGCAGTGGGGGATGGAACACTGAAGCTTTCTTT. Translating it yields CASSGGWNTEAFF.

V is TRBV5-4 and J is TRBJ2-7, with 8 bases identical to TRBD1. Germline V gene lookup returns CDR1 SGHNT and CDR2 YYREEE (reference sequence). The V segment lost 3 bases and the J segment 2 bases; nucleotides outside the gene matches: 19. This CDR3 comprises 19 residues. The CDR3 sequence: CASSYGDRQRGLRAYEQYF. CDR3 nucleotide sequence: TGTGCCAGCAGCTACGGGGACAGGCAAAGGGGGTTACGGGCCTACGAGCAGTACTTC. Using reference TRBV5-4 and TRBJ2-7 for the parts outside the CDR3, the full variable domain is ETGVTQSPTHLIKTRGQQVTLRCSSQSGHNTVSWYQQALGQGPQFIFQYYREEENGRGNFPPRFSGLQFPNYSSELNVNALELDDSALYLCASSYGDRQRGLRAYEQYFGPGTRLTVT.